The clone carrying this TCR beta chain was observed a single time. The data were taken from a study of CD8 T cells in Susac syndrome. High-throughput TCR beta sequencing covered peripheral CD8+ and CD4+ T cells. Treatment-naive patients with stable or active relapsing-remitting disease were the multiple sclerosis controls. TEMRA cells were FACS-enriched and CD8+ and CD4+ T cells negatively isolated. J lost 4 bases, V lost 0 bases, and 9 bases had no gene match. This CDR3 is built from 17 residues. CDR1 GTSNPN and CDR2 SVGIG come from the germline V gene (reference sequence). Reverse transcription used about 0.5 to 1 ug RNA and random hexamers. Across 54 Vbeta and 13 Jbeta, TCR beta CDR3 was amplified with immunoSEQ multiplex PCR. Each CDR3 protein is one row after TCRdb ran MiXCR on the immunoSEQ multiplex PCR reads. The table shows around 200,000 distinct CDR3 sequences, with roughly 92% occurring only once.

The V gene is TRBV30, the J gene TRBJ2-2; 9 bases are shared with TRBD1. The sequence was obtained from a human donor with multiple sclerosis. The sample was CD8+ T cells from PBMCs. CDR3 coding DNA: TGTGCCTGGAGTGTAATCCCGGGACAGGGCCTCACCGGGGAGCTGTTTTTT. This codes for CAWSVIPGQGLTGELFF.